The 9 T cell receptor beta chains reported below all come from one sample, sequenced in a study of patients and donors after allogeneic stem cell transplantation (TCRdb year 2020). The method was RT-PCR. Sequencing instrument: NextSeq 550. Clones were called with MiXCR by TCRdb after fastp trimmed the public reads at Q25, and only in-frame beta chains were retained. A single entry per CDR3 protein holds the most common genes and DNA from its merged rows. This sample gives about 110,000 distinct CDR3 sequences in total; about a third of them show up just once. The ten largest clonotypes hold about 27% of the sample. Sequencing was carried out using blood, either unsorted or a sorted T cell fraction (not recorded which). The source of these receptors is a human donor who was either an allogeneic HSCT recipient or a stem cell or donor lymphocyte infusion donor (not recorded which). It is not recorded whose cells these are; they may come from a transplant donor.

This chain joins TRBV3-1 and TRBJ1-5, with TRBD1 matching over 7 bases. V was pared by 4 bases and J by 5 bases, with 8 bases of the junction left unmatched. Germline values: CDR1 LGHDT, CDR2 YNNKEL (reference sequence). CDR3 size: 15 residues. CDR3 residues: CASSPTTGIYQPQHF. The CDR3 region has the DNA TGTGCCAGCAGCCCGACGACAGGGATATATCAGCCCCAGCATTTT.

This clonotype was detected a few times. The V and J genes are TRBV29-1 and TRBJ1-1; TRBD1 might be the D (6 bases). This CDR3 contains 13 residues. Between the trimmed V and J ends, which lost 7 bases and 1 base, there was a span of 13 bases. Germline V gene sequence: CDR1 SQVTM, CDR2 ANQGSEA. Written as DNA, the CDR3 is TGCAGCGCGCGGACAGACCGGAACACTGAAGCTTTCTTT. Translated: CSARTDRNTEAFF.

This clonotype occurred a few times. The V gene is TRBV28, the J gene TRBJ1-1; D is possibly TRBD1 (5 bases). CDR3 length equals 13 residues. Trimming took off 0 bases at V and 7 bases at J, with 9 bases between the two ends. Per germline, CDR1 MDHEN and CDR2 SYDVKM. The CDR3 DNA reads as TGTGCCAGCAGTTTATGGTGGGGGATTGAAGCTTTCTTT. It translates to CASSLWWGIEAFF. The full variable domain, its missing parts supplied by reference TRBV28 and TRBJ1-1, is DVKVTQSSRYLVKRTGEKVFLECVQDMDHENMFWYRQDPGLGLRLIYFSYDVKMKEKGDIPEGYSVSREKKERFSLILESASTNQTSMYLCASSLWWGIEAFFGQGTRLTVV.

CDR3 in amino acids: CSARVVTSGRDTDTQYF. CDR3 bases: TGCAGTGCTAGAGTCGTGACTAGCGGGAGGGACACAGATACGCAGTATTTT. The chain combines TRBV20-1 with TRBJ2-3; TRBD2 matches at 14 bases. Germline trimming cut 1 base from V and 2 bases from J; bases unmatched to any gene: 5. The V gene's germline CDR1 is DFQATT and CDR2 SNEGSKA (reference sequence). The CDR3 length is 17 residues.

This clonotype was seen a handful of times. The CDR3 is CSVDIASGSKFYNEQFF. The CDR3 DNA sequence: TGCAGCGTTGATATCGCTAGCGGGAGTAAGTTTTACAATGAGCAGTTCTTC. V and J are TRBV29-1 and TRBJ2-1; 10 bases map to TRBD2. Germline CDR1 reads SQVTM; CDR2 reads ANQGSEA. The V gene end was trimmed by 3 bases and the J gene end by 4 bases; junction bases not matched to a gene: 12. The CDR3 is made up of 17 amino acids.

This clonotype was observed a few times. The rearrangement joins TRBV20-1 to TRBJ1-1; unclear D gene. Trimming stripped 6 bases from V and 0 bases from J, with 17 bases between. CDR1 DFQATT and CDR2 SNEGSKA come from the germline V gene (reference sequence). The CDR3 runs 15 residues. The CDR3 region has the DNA TGCAGTGCCCCCCCCGGGAGGCGCATGAACACTGAAGCTTTCTTT. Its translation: CSAPPGRRMNTEAFF.

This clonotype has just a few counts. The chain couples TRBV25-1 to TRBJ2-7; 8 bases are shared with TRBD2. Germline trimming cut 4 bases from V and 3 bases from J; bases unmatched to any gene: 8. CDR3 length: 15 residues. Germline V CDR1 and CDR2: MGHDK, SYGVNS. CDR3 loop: CASSGPAGVVYEQYF. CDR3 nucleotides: TGTGCCAGCAGTGGACCAGCGGGAGTTGTCTACGAGCAGTACTTC.

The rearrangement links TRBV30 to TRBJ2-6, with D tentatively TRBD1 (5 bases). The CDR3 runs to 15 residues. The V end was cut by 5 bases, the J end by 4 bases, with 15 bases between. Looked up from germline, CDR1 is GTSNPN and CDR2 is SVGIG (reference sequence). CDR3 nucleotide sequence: TGTGCCTGGGGGGCACTACAGTCCGGGGCCAACGTCCTGACTTTC. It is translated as CAWGALQSGANVLTF.

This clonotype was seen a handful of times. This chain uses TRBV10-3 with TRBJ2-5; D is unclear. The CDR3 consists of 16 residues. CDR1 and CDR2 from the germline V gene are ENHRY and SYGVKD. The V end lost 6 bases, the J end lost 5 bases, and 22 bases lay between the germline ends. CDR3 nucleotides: TGTGCCATCAGCAACGACATCTCGGTTTCTCGGGAGACCCAGTACTTC. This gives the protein CAISNDISVSRETQYF.